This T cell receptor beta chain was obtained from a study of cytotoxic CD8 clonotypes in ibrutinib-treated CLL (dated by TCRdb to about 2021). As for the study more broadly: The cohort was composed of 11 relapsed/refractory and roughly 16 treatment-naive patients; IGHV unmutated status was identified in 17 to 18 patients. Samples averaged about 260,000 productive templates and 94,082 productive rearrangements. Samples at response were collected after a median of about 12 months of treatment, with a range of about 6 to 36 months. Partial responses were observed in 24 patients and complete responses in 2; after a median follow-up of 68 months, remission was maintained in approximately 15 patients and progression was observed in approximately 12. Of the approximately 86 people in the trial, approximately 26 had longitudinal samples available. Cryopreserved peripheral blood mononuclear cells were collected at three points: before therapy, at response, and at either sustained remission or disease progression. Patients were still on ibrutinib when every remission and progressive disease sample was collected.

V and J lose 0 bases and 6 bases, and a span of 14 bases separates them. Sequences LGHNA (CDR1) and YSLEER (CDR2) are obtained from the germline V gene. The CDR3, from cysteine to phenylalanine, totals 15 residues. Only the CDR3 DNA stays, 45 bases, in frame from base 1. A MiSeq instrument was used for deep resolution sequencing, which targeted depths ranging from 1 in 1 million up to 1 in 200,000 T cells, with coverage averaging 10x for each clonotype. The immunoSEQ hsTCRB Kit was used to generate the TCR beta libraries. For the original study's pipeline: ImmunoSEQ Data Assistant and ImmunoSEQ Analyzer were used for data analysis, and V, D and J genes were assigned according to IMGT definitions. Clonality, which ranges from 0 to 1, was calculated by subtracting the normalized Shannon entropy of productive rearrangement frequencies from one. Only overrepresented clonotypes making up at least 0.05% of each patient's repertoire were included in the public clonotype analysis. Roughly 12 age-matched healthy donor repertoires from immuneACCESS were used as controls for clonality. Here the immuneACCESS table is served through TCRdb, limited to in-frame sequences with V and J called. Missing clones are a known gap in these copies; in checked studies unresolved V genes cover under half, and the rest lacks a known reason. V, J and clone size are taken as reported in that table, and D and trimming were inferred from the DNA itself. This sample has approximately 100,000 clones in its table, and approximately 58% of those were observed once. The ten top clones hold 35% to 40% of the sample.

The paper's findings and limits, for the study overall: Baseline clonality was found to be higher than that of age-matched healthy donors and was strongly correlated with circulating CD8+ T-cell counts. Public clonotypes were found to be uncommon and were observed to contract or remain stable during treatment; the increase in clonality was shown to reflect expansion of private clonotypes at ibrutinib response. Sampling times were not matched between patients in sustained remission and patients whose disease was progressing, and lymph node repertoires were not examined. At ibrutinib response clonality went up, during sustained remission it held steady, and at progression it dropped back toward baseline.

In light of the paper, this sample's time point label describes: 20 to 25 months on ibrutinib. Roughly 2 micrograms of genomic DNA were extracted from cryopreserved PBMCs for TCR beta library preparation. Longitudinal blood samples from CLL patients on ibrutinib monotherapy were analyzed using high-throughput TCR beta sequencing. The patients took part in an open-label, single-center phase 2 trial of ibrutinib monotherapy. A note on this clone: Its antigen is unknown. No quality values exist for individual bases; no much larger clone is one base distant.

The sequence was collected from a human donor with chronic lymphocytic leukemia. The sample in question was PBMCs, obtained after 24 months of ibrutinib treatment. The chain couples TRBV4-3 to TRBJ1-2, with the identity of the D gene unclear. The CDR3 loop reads CASSQDNDPGNGYTF. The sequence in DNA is TGCGCCAGCAGCCAAGATAATGATCCTGGGAATGGCTACACCTTC.